This T cell receptor (beta chain) was recorded in a study of read filtering for tumor transcriptome and immune sequencing. With 10 bases removed from V and 2 bases from J, the gap between germline ends came to 14 bases. The germline gives CDR1 LNHDA, CDR2 SQIVND (reference sequence). CDR3 length equals 13 residues. On this clonotype itself: Since no conserved phenylalanine or tryptophan closes the CDR3, a read error is the likely cause.

Molecular barcoded adaptors covering alpha/delta and beta/gamma chains were used on approximately 400 ng RNA. A single record per CDR3 protein comes from TCRdb applying MiXCR to the reads. The sample comprises more than 45,000 distinct CDR3 sequences, roughly 18% of which are singletons, and over 15% rests with the top ten. The sequence was obtained from a donor over 35 with multiple myeloma. The chain has TRBV19 and TRBJ2-5, with D perhaps being TRBD1 or TRBD2 (5 bases each). The specimen sequenced was a population of CD138-negative cells sorted from bone marrow. The CDR3 DNA is TGTGCCACCCAACGGGACGGACAAGAGACCCAGTACTGC. As protein: CATQRDGQETQYC.